The 23 T cell receptor beta chains given below trace back to one sample, sequenced in a study of blood T cells in healthy people across ages. Then a second PCR, running roughly 7 to 11 cycles, was carried out with a sample-barcoded 5' primer and a J-beta primer mix. TCRdb passed the 5' RACE reads through MiXCR, listing each CDR3 protein once. The data show about 1.7 million distinct CDR3 sequences, approximately 28% seen once. Sequenced sample: blood. The receptors originated from a woman in her twenties or thirties in good health.

This clonotype was counted ten times or more. The chain joins TRBV7-2 to TRBJ2-7; D might be TRBD1 (5 bases). The ends were cut back, 5 bases at V and 0 bases at J, with 17 bases in the middle. CDR3 length: 16 residues. The germline V gene encodes CDR1 SGHTA and CDR2 FQGNSA. The DNA for the CDR3 is TGTGCCAGCAGCCGCAGTTGGGGCCGATACTCCTACGAGCAGTACTTC. It yields the protein CASSRSWGRYSYEQYF.

The genes are TRBV12-3 or TRBV12-4 and TRBJ1-1, with TRBD1 matching 8 bases. The CDR3 has 14 residues. V shed 7 bases and J 5 bases; nucleotides not matched to a gene: 9. The CDR3 loop is CASTLTGALTEAFF. The CDR3, as DNA: TGTGCCAGCACCCTGACAGGGGCCTTGACTGAAGCTTTCTTT.

In its sample, this clonotype was seen a few times. The chain is built from TRBV7-2 and TRBJ2-5; the match to TRBD2 covers 11 bases. This CDR3 contains 15 residues. Germline V gene lookup returns CDR1 SGHTA and CDR2 FQGNSA. The V gene end was trimmed by 0 bases and the J gene end by 9 bases; junction bases not matched to a gene: 6. CDR3: CASSLAGSGRAAQYF. The CDR3 nucleotides read TGTGCCAGCAGCTTAGCTGGTAGCGGGAGGGCGGCCCAGTACTTC.

The DNA of the CDR3 is TGTGCCAGCGGCCGCGGGTGGACAGGGCTGAACACTGAAGCTTTCTTT. It codes for CASGRGWTGLNTEAFF. This sequence joins TRBV7-9 and TRBJ1-1; 8 positions agree with TRBD1. The CDR3 spans 16 residues. V was clipped by 8 bases and J by 0 bases; unmatched bases: 11. The germline gives CDR1 SEHNR, CDR2 FQNEAQ (reference sequence).

This chain uses TRBV27 with TRBJ2-3; either TRBD1 or TRBD2 may supply D (6 bases each). Germline-derived CDR1 and CDR2 are MNHEY and SMNVEV (reference sequence). V was trimmed by 7 bases and J by 6 bases, leaving 17 bases between them. CDR3 length equals 14 residues. The CDR3 protein is CASTPAGGGDTQYF. The CDR3 DNA is TGTGCCAGCACCCCTGCCGGAGGGGGGGATACGCAGTATTTT.

V gene TRBV20-1 combines with J gene TRBJ1-2; D is unclear. Looked up from germline, CDR1 is DFQATT and CDR2 is SNEGSKA (reference sequence). This CDR3 is built from 13 residues. CDR3 loop: CVAVPGGIYGYTF. The DNA for the CDR3 is TGCGTTGCCGTCCCCGGAGGGATCTATGGCTACACCTTC.

The sample holds a few counts of this clonotype. The chain carries TRBV6-2 or TRBV6-3 and TRBJ2-1, with TRBD1 as a possible D gene (5 bases). The CDR3 is made up of 13 amino acids. From germline, CDR1 is MNHEY and CDR2 SVGEGT. Trimming took off 6 bases at V and 10 bases at J, with 16 bases between the two ends. In nucleotides, the CDR3 is TGTGCCAGCAGCCCTCCTCAGGGAAGGGAGCAGTTCTTC. Amino acid sequence: CASSPPQGREQFF.

This clonotype came up many times. The V gene is TRBV29-1, the J gene TRBJ2-3, with 11 positions matching TRBD2. Trimming removed 7 bases from V and 0 bases from J; junction bases left unmatched: 9. CDR3 size: 16 residues. From germline, CDR1 is SQVTM and CDR2 ANQGSEA. The CDR3 sequence: CSATPRTSGSTDTQYF. The CDR3 DNA follows: TGCAGCGCTACACCCAGGACTAGCGGGAGCACAGATACGCAGTATTTT.

This clonotype was observed at least ten times. This chain links TRBV20-1 with TRBJ1-1, with a weak D call TRBD1 (5 bases). There are 14 residues in the CDR3. Germline-derived CDR1 and CDR2 are DFQATT and SNEGSKA (reference sequence). Trimming pared 1 base from V and 5 bases from J, leaving 14 bases between. DNA of the CDR3: TGCAGTGCTAGAGGGGGCGTTCGGGAAACTGAAGCTTTCTTT. Its protein is CSARGGVRETEAFF.

This rearrangement joins TRBV20-1 to TRBJ1-4; D not resolved. The CDR3 extends over 13 amino acids. Germline assignment: CDR1 DFQATT and CDR2 SNEGSKA (reference sequence). V was trimmed by 2 bases and J by 4 bases, leaving 8 bases between them. The CDR3 region has the DNA TGCAGTGCTAGAAGGAGTTATAATGAAAAACTGTTTTTT. Protein: CSARRSYNEKLFF.

This chain uses TRBV28 with TRBJ1-1, with D hard to call. V was cut by 6 bases and J by 4 bases, with 12 bases left in between. The germline CDR1 and CDR2 sequences are MDHEN and SYDVKM. CDR3 length equals 13 residues. This CDR3 reads CASRKEEITEAFF. In DNA form, the CDR3 reads TGTGCCAGCAGGAAGGAGGAAATCACTGAAGCTTTCTTT.

This rearrangement joins TRBV7-9 to TRBJ2-4; 8 bases are shared with TRBD2. The tail of the sequence fits TRBJ2-7 better, so the J call may be wrong. This CDR3 has 15 amino acids. CDR1 and CDR2 (germline): SEHNR, FQNEAQ (reference sequence). CDR3 DNA sequence: TGTGCCAGCAGCTTAGCAGCGGGGGAGGTTTACGAGCAGTACTTC. Translation: CASSLAAGEVYEQYF.

This clonotype was counted a few times. The chain recombines TRBV24-1 with TRBJ2-1; 14 bases line up with TRBD2. This CDR3 region has 15 residues. Germline V lookup: CDR1 KGHDR, CDR2 SFDVKD. V shed 6 bases, J shed 8 bases, and the junction held 5 bases outside the gene matches. CDR3 nucleotide sequence: TGTGCCACCAGTTCCCCGGGACTAGCGGGGGATGAGCAGTTCTTC. Its translation is CATSSPGLAGDEQFF.

The chain couples TRBV4-3 to TRBJ2-1, with D possibly TRBD2 on 5 matching bases. Germline CDR1 reads LGHNA; CDR2 reads YSLEER. The CDR3 has 16 amino acids. With 6 bases removed from V and 0 bases from J, the gap between germline ends came to 15 bases. The CDR3 region is CASSSVSGSSYNEQFF. CDR3 DNA sequence: TGCGCCAGCAGTAGCGTCAGCGGCAGCTCCTACAATGAGCAGTTCTTC.

The chain uses TRBV29-1 and TRBJ1-2; 7 nucleotides agree with TRBD1. Trimming removed 6 bases from V and 5 bases from J; junction bases left unmatched: 3. CDR3 length: 11 amino acids. The germline V gene has CDR1 SQVTM and CDR2 ANQGSEA. DNA of the CDR3: TGCAGCGTATTGACAGGGTATGGCTACACCTTC. Translated, it gives CSVLTGYGYTF. Drawing the rest from reference TRBV29-1 and TRBJ1-2, the complete variable domain is SAVISQKPSRDICQRGTSLTIQCQVDSQVTMMFWYRQQPGQSLTLIATANQGSEATYESGFVIDKFPISRPNLTFSTLTVSNMSPEDSSIYLCSVLTGYGYTFGSGTRLTVV.

This clonotype was seen a handful of times. The genes are TRBV5-5 and TRBJ2-7; D is unresolved. The CDR3 length is 15 residues. Trimming left V 4 bases short and J 2 bases short, with 16 bases between. The germline V gene encodes CDR1 SGHKS and CDR2 YYEKEE (reference sequence). The CDR3: CASSTTVGPPYEQYF. The CDR3 coding sequence is TGTGCCAGCAGCACCACCGTTGGGCCTCCCTACGAGCAGTACTTC.

This chain links TRBV5-1 with TRBJ1-1; 9 nucleotides line up with TRBD1. CDR3 length: 18 amino acids. V shed 5 bases, J shed 5 bases, and the junction held 19 bases outside the gene matches. Germline V CDR1 and CDR2: SGHRS, YFSETQ. The CDR3 region has the DNA TGCGCCAGCAGTTTTTACTTACAGGGGGCGCTGGGAGGAACTGAAGCTTTCTTT. Amino acids: CASSFYLQGALGGTEAFF.

On this clonotype itself: It is likely a read error, because the conserved phenylalanine at the end of the CDR3 is missing. The chain joins TRBV12-3 or TRBV12-4 to TRBJ2-3, with 9 bases lining up with TRBD2. The CDR3 covers 17 residues. Losses at the gene ends were 3 bases for V and 4 bases for J; bases not matched to a gene: 11. The CDR3, as DNA: TGTGCCAGCAGTTTTCGTAAGACTAGCGGATTCGCAGATACGCAGTATTCT. Residues: CASSFRKTSGFADTQYS.

This clonotype was recorded at least ten times. The rearrangement links TRBV7-2 to TRBJ2-7; the D is unclear. V was clipped by 5 bases and J by 7 bases, with 15 bases between them. Germline V gene data show CDR1 as SGHTA and CDR2 as FQGNSA. The length of the CDR3 is 13 residues. This chain's CDR3 is CASSGQNWREQYF. CDR3 coding DNA: TGTGCCAGCAGCGGCCAAAATTGGAGAGAGCAGTACTTC.

This clonotype occurred many times. One end of the junction fails to match germline, which may point to a read error. The chain has TRBV5-1 and TRBJ2-1, with TRBD1 identical over 7 bases. The CDR3 contains 13 residues. Looked up from germline, CDR1 is SGHRS and CDR2 is YFSETQ. CDR3: CASSSQGRNEQFF. The CDR3 DNA is TGTGCCAGCAGCTCACAGGGGCGCAATGAGCAGTTCTTC.

The V and J genes are TRBV4-2 and TRBJ1-5; 12 positions match TRBD1. The CDR3 is 17 residues long. Germline trimming cut 3 bases from V and 6 bases from J; bases unmatched to any gene: 9. CDR1 is LGHNA and CDR2 is YNFKEQ in the germline V gene. CDR3 sequence (DNA): TGTGCCAGCAGCCAGGCAACCGGGACAGGGGGCGGTCAGCCCCAGCATTTT. Translating gives CASSQATGTGGGQPQHF.

As regards this clonotype: Compared with germline, one end of the junction differs, possibly owing to a read error. The V call is TRBV3-1, the J call TRBJ2-1; 10 bases agree with TRBD2. This CDR3 has 16 residues. From germline, CDR1 is LGHDT and CDR2 YNNKEL (reference sequence). As DNA, the CDR3 is TGTGCCGGCAGCCAAGAAGAAGCGGGGGGGTACAATGAGCAGTTCTTC. Its protein is CAGSQEEAGGYNEQFF.

The table lists this clonotype with a few counts. The V gene is TRBV2, the J gene TRBJ1-2; no clear D gene. This CDR3 is 14 amino acids long. The V gene lost 5 bases and the J gene lost 8 bases, with 18 bases spanning the gap. The germline CDR1 and CDR2 sequences are SNHLY and FYNNEI. In DNA form, the CDR3 reads TGTGCCAGCAGTCCTTTTGGCCCTTTCAAGGGCTACACCTTC. This translates into CASSPFGPFKGYTF. Full variable domain (remainder filled in from reference TRBV2 and TRBJ1-2): EPEVTQTPSHQVTQMGQEVILRCVPISNHLYFYWYRQILGQKVEFLVSFYNNEISEKSEIFDDQFSVERPDGSNFTLKIRSTKLEDSAMYFCASSPFGPFKGYTFGSGTRLTVV.